This T cell receptor (beta chain) originates from a study of blood T cell repertoires in COVID-19. The wider study: Samples came from the United States, Italy and Spain, spanning acute and convalescent COVID-19.

In the original analysis: Estimation of nucleated cell counts relied on the amplification of reference gene primers. Sequenced by immunoSEQ multiplex PCR; TCRdb stores in-frame clones only, minus some. For V, J and clone size, that table is used; D and trimming come from the DNA. The sample shows around 700,000 clones, approximately 90% of them seen only once. The germline gives CDR1 MNHNS, CDR2 SASEGT. The CDR3 consists of 16 residues. Unmatched junction bases numbered 5, after V lost 4 bases and J lost 4 bases. The chain has TRBV6-1 and TRBJ2-2; TRBD1 matches 11 bases. The sample taken for sequencing was peripheral blood. This TCR came from a young woman with acute or convalescent COVID-19. The CDR3 is CASSAKGQGGTGELFF. The CDR3 DNA is TGTGCCAGCAGTGCCAAGGGACAGGGGGGCACCGGGGAGCTGTTTTTT.